This TCR beta chain derives from a study of blood T cell repertoires in COVID-19. Looking at the study overall: The United States, Italy and Spain supplied acute and convalescent COVID-19 samples. The analysed material was cDNA or gDNA that came from T cells, B-cell-depleted T cells, or PBMCs.

Germline CDR1 KGHSH, CDR2 LQKENI. CDR3 length: 15 amino acids. Trimming took 6 bases from V and 6 from J, leaving 20 bases between them. As originally analysed: Counts of nucleated cells, estimated from reference gene primer amplification, were obtained. Generated by immunoSEQ multiplex PCR, the TCRdb table keeps only in-frame clones and is missing some. Clone size and the V and J calls come from that table; the DNA yielded D and trimming. Among some 99,000 clones listed, 81% were seen once. The clonotype was recovered from a woman of 80 years or more with acute or convalescent COVID-19. What was sequenced was peripheral blood. The chain recombines TRBV18 with TRBJ1-2; D is possibly TRBD1 (5 bases). The CDR3 protein is CASSRDSTAKDGYTF. The CDR3 DNA reads TGTGCCAGCTCCCGGGACTCAACCGCAAAGGATGGCTACACCTTC.